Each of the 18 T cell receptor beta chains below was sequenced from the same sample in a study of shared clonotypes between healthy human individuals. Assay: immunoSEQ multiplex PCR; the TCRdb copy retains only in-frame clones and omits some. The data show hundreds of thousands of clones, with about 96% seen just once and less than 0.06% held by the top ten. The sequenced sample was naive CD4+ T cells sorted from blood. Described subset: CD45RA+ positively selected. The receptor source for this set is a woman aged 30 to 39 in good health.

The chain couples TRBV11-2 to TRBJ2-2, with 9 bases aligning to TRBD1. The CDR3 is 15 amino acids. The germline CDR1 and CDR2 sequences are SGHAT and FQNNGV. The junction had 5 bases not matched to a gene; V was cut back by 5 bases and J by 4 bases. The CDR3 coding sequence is TGTGCCAGCAGCCCCAGGACAGGGGCCACCGGGGAGCTGTTTTTT. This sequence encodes CASSPRTGATGELFF.

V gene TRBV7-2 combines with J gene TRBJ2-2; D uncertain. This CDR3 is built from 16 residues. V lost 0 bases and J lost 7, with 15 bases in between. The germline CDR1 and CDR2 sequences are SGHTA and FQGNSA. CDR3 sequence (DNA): TGTGCCAGCAGCTTAGCCCCCCGCCGAGTCGACGGGGAGCTGTTTTTT. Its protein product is CASSLAPRRVDGELFF.

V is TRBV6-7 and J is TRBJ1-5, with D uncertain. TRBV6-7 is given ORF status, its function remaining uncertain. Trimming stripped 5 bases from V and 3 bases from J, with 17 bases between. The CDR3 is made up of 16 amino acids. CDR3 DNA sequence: TGTGCCAGCAGTCCCGGGGTATGTATTATCAATCAGCCCCAGCATTTT. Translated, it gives CASSPGVCIINQPQHF.

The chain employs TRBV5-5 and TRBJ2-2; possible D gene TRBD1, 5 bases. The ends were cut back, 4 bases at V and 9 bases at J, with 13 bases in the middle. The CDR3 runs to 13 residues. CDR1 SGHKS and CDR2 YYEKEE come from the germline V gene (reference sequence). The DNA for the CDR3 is TGTGCCAGCAGCCCCAACAGGCTCCGGGAGCTGTTTTTT. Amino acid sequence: CASSPNRLRELFF.

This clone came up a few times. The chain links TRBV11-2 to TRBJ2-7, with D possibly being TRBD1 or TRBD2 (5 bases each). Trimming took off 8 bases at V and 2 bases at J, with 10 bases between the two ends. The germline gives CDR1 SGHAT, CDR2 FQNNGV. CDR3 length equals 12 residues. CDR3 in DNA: TGTGCCAGCGGGAAGGGACCCTACGAGCAGTACTTC. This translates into CASGKGPYEQYF. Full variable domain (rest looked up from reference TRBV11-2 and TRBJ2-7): EAGVAQSPRYKIIEKRQSVAFWCNPISGHATLYWYQQILGQGPKLLIQFQNNGVVDDSQLPKDRFSAERLKGVDSTLKIQPAKLEDSAVYLCASGKGPYEQYFGPGTRLTVT.

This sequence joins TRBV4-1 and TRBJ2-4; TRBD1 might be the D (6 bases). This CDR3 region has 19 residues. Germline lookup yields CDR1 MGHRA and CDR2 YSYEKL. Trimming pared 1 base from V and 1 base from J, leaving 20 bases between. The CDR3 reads CASSQGGLQGIGAKNIQYF. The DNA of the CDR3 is TGCGCCAGCAGCCAAGGAGGCTTACAGGGAATCGGTGCCAAAAACATTCAGTACTTC.

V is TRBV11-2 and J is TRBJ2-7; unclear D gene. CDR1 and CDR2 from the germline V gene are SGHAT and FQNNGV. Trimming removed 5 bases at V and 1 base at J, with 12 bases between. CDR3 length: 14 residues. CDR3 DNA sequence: TGTGCCAGCAGCCTCCGGGCCACTTCCTACGAGCAGTACTTC. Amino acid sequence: CASSLRATSYEQYF. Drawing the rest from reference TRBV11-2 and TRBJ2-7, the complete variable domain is EAGVAQSPRYKIIEKRQSVAFWCNPISGHATLYWYQQILGQGPKLLIQFQNNGVVDDSQLPKDRFSAERLKGVDSTLKIQPAKLEDSAVYLCASSLRATSYEQYFGPGTRLTVT.

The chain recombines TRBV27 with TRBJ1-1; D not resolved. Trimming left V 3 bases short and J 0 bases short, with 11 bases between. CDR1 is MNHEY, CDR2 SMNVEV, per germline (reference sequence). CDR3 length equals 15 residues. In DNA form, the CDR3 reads TGTGCCAGCAGTTTGGTACAGCCCATGAACACTGAAGCTTTCTTT. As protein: CASSLVQPMNTEAFF.

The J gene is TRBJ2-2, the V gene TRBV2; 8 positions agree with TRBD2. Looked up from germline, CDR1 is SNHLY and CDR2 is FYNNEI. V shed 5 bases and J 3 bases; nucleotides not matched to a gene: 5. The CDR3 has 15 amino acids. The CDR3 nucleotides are TGTGCCAGCAGTCGGGAGGGGTGGTACACCGGGGAGCTGTTTTTT. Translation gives CASSREGWYTGELFF.

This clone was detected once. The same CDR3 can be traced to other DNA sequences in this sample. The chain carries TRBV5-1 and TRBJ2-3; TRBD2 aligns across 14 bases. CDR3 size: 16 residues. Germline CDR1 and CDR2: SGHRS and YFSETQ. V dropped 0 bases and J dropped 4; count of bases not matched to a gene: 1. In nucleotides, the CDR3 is TGCGCCAGCAGCTTGGGACTAGCGGGAGGGGCAGATACGCAGTATTTT. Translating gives CASSLGLAGGADTQYF.

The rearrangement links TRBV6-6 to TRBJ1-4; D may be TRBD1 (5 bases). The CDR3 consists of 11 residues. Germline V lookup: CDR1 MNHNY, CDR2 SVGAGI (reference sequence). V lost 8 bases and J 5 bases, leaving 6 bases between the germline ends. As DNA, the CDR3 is TGTGCCAGCCGGGGGAATGAAAAACTGTTTTTT. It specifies CASRGNEKLFF.

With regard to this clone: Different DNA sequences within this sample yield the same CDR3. CDR3 amino acids: CASSSGQGYNEQFF. The CDR3 DNA is TGTGCCAGCAGTTCGGGGCAGGGATACAATGAGCAGTTCTTC. The chain carries TRBV28 and TRBJ2-1, with D perhaps assigned TRBD1 or TRBD2 (5 bases each). V was pared by 4 bases and J by 4 bases, with 11 bases between. This CDR3 is built from 14 residues. CDR1 is MDHEN, CDR2 SYDVKM, per germline.

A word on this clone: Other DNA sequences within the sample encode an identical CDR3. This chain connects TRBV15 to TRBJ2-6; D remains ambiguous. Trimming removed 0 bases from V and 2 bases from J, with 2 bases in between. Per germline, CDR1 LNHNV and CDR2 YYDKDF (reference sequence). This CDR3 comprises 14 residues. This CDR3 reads CATSRDPGANVLTF. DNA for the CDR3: TGTGCCACCAGCAGAGATCCTGGGGCCAACGTCCTGACTTTC. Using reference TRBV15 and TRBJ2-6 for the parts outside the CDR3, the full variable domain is DAMVIQNPRYQVTQFGKPVTLSCSQTLNHNVMYWYQQKSSQAPKLLFHYYDKDFNNEADTPDNFQSRRPNTSFCFLDIRSPGLGDTAMYLCATSRDPGANVLTFGAGSRLTVL.

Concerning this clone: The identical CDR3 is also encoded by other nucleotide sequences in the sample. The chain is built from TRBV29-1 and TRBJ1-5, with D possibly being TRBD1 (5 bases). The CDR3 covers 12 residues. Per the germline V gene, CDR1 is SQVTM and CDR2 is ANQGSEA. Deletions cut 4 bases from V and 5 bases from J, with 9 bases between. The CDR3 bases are TGCAGCGTTGGGGGGGGTGATCAGCCCCAGCATTTT. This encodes CSVGGGDQPQHF.

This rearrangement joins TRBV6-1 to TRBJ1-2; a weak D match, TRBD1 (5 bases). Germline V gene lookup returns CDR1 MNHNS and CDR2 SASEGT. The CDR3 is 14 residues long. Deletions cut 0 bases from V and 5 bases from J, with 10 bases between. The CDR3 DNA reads TGTGCCAGCAGTGAAGCGGGGGGGTGGTATGGCTACACCTTC. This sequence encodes CASSEAGGWYGYTF.

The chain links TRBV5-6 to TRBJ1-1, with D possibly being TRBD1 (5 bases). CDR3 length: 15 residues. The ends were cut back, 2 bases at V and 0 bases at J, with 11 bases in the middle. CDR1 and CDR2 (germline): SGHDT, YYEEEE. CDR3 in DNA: TGTGCCAGCAGCTTCCCGACAGACATGAACACTGAAGCTTTCTTT. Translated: CASSFPTDMNTEAFF.

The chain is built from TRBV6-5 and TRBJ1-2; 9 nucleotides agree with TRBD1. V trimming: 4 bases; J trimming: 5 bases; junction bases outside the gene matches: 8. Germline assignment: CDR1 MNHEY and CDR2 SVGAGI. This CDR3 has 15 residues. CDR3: CASSFPVGQGYGYTF. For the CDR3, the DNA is TGTGCCAGCAGTTTCCCCGTAGGACAGGGGTATGGCTACACCTTC.

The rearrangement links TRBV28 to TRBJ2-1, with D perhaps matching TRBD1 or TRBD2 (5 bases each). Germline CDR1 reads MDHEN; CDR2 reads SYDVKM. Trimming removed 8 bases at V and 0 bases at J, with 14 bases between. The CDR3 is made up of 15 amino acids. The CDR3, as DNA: TGTGCCAGCGGGACCCAAGGGAGCTCCTACAATGAGCAGTTCTTC. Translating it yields CASGTQGSSYNEQFF.